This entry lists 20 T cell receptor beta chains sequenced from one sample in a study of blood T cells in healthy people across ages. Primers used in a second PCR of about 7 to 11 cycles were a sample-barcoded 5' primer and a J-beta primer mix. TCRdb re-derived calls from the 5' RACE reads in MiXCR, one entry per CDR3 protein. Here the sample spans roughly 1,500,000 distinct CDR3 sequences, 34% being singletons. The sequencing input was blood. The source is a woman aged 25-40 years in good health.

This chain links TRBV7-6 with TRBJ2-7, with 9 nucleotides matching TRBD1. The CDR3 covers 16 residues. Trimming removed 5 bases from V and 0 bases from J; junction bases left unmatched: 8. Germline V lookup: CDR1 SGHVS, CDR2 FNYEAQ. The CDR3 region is CASSLRQGDHSYEQYF. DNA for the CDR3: TGTGCCAGCAGCCTAAGACAGGGGGACCACTCCTACGAGCAGTACTTC.

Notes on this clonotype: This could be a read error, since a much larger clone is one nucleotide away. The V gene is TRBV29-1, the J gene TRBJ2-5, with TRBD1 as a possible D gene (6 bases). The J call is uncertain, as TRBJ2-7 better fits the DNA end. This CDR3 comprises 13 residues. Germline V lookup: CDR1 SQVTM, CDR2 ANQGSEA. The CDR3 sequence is CSVAKTGACEQYF. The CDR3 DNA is TGCAGCGTTGCAAAGACAGGAGCCTGCGAGCAGTACTTC.

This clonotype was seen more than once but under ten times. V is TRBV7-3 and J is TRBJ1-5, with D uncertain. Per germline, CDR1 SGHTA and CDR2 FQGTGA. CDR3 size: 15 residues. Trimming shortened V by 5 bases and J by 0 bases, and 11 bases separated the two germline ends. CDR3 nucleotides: TGTGCCAGCAGCCCCGACCCTTATAGCAATCAGCCCCAGCATTTT. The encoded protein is CASSPDPYSNQPQHF.

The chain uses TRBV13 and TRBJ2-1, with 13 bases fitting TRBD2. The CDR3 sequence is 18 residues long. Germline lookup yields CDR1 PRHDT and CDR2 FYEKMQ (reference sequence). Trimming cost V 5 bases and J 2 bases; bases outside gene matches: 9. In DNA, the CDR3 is TGTGCCAGCAGCCCTAGACTGGGGACTAGCGGGGCCTACAATGAGCAGTTCTTC. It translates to CASSPRLGTSGAYNEQFF.

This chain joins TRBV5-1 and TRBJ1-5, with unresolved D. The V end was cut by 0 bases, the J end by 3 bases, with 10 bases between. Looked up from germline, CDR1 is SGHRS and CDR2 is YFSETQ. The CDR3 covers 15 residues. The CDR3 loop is CASSLDSPNNQPQHF. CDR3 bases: TGCGCCAGCAGCTTGGATAGTCCGAACAATCAGCCCCAGCATTTT.

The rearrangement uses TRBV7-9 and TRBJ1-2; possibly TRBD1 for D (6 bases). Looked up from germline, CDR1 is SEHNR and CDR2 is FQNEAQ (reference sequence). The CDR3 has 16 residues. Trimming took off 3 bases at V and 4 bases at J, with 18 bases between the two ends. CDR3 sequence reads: CASSFDGTRGIYGYTF. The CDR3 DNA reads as TGTGCCAGCAGCTTCGACGGGACTAGGGGGATCTATGGCTACACCTTC.

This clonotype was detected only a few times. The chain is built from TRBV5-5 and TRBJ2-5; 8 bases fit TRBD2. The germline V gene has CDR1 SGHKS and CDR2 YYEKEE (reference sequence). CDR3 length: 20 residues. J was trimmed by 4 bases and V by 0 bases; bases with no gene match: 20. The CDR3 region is CASSLALSGRGGSSSETQYF. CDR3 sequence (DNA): TGTGCCAGCAGCTTGGCGTTATCAGGCCGGGGGGGCTCATCCTCAGAGACCCAGTACTTC.

CDR3 protein: CASGGTSARELFF. The CDR3 nucleotides read TGTGCCAGCGGGGGGACTAGCGCAAGGGAGCTGTTTTTT. The chain is built from TRBV10-3 and TRBJ2-2, with TRBD2 matching over 10 bases. CDR3 length: 13 amino acids. J was trimmed by 9 bases and V by 10 bases; bases with no gene match: 8. The V gene's germline CDR1 is ENHRY and CDR2 SYGVKD.

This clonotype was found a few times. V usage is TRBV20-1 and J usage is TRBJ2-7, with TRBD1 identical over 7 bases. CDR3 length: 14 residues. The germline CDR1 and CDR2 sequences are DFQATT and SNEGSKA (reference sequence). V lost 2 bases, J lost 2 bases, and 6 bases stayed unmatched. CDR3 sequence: CSARITGEPYEQYF. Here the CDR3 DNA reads TGCAGTGCTAGAATTACAGGGGAGCCCTACGAGCAGTACTTC.

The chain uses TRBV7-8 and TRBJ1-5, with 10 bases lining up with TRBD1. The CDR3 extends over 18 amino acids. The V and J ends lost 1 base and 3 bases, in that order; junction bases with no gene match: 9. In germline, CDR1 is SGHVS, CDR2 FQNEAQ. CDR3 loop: CASSLVSSGQGFNQPQHF. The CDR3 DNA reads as TGTGCCAGCAGCTTAGTATCCTCGGGACAGGGGTTCAATCAGCCCCAGCATTTT.

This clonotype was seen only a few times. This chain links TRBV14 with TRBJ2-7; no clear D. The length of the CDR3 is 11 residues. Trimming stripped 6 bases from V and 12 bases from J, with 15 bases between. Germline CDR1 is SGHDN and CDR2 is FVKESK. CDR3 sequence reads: CASSPTEIRYF. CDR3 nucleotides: TGTGCCAGCAGTCCAACGGAGATTCGGTACTTC.

As DNA, the CDR3 is TGTGCCAGCAGCTTCCGCAAGGGCGGGGGGATTATCTCCTACGAGCAGTACTTC. This codes for CASSFRKGGGIISYEQYF. The chain carries TRBV11-2 and TRBJ2-7; 8 bases line up with TRBD2. The J segment lost 0 bases and the V segment lost 3 bases, leaving 13 bases of the junction unmatched. This CDR3 is built from 18 residues. Looked up from germline, CDR1 is SGHAT and CDR2 is FQNNGV.

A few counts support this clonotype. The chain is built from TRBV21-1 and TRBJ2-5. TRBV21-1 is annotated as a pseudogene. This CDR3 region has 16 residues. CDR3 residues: CASSKADGDDQETQYF. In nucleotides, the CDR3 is TGTGCCAGCAGCAAAGCAGACGGGGATGATCAAGAGACCCAGTACTTC.

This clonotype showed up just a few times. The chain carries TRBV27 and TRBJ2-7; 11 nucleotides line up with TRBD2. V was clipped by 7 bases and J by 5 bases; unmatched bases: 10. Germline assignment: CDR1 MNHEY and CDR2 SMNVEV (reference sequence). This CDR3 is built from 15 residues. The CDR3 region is CASTSSGGASDEQYF. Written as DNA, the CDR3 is TGTGCCAGCACCAGTAGCGGGGGGGCCAGCGACGAGCAGTACTTC.

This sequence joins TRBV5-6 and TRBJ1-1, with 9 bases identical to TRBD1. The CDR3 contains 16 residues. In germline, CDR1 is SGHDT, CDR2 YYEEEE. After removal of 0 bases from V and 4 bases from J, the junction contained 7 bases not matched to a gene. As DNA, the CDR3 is TGTGCCAGCAGCTTGGGGGACAGGGTGGGGAGCACTGAAGCTTTCTTT. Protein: CASSLGDRVGSTEAFF.

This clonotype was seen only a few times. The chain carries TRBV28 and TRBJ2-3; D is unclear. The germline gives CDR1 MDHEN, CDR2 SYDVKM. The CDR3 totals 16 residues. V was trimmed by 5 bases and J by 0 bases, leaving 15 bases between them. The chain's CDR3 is CASSLPLGGSTDTQYF. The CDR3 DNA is TGTGCCAGCAGTCTTCCGTTGGGCGGCAGCACAGATACGCAGTATTTT.

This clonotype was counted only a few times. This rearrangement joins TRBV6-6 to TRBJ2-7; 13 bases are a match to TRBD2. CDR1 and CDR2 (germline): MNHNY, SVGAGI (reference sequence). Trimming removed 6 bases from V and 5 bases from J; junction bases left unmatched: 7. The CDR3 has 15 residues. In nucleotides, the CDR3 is TGTGCCAGCAGACTGGGACTAGCGGGGACCGACGAGCAGTACTTC. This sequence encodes CASRLGLAGTDEQYF.

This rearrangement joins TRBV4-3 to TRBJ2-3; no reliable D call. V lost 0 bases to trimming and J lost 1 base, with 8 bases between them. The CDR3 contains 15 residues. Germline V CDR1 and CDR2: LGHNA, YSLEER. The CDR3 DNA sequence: TGCGCCAGCAGCCAAGATAGTGCCCGCACAGATACGCAGTATTTT. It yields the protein CASSQDSARTDTQYF.

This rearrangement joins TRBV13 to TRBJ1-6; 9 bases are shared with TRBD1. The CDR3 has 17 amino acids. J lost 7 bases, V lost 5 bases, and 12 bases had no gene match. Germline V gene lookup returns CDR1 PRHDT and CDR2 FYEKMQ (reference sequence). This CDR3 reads CASSKVDRGFRNSPLHF. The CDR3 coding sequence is TGTGCCAGCAGCAAAGTCGACAGGGGGTTTCGGAATTCACCCCTCCACTTT.

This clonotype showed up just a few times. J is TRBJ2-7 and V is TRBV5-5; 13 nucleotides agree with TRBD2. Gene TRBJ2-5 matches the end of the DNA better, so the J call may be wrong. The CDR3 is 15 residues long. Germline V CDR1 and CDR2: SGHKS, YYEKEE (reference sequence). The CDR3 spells CASRILAGGLETQYF. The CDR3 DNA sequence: TGTGCCAGCAGAATACTAGCGGGAGGGTTGGAGACCCAGTACTTC.